The rows below give T cell receptor beta chains drawn from one sample of a study of T-cell reconstitution after alpha-beta-depleted transplantation in children. One entry per CDR3 protein, called by TCRdb with MiXCR from the PCR reads. In the table there are about 110,000 distinct CDR3 sequences, 5.5% to 6.5% of which are singletons. The sample was PBMCs, mostly from graft donor cells, taken 360 days after TCRalphabeta/CD19-depleted stem cell transplant. The receptors come from a male patient aged 2-10 years who had a stem cell transplant for acute lymphoblastic leukemia, so the T cells may come from the graft donor. Each CDR3 is given with its conserved first and last residue. D genes are given only for firm matches. The size of a clone is reported for some rows only, either as once, few or many, or as a class for expanded clones.

CASRRPRGNEQFF,TGTGCCAGCAGACGCCCACGGGGAAATGAGCAGTTCTTC,NA,TRBV6-1,TRBJ2-1,NA
CASSVEPPQGTYGYTF,TGTGCCAGCAGCGTCGAGCCCCCACAGGGTACCTATGGCTACACCTTC,few,TRBV9,TRBJ1-2,NA
CASNIGRGTEAFF,TGTGCCAGCAACATAGGGAGGGGTACTGAAGCTTTCTTT,NA,TRBV6-5,TRBJ1-1,NA
CASSTGTGALGYTF,TGCGCCAGCAGCACCGGGACAGGGGCGCTGGGCTACACCTTC,few,TRBV5-1,TRBJ1-2,TRBD1
CASSLDASGNTIYF,TGTGCCAGCAGCTTAGATGCCTCTGGAAACACCATATATTTT,many,TRBV7-2,TRBJ1-3,NA
CASITGLAGAGNEQFF,TGTGCCAGCATCACGGGACTAGCGGGGGCTGGGAATGAGCAGTTCTTC,NA,TRBV6-7,TRBJ2-1,TRBD2
CASSRDWTSGDNEQFF,TGCGCCAGCAGCCGAGATTGGACTAGCGGGGACAATGAGCAGTTCTTC,many,TRBV4-3,TRBJ2-1,TRBD2
CASSLGDRVGYNEQFF,TGCGCCAGCAGCTTGGGCGACAGGGTCGGCTACAATGAGCAGTTCTTC,many,TRBV5-1,TRBJ2-1,TRBD1
CASSRSPLAGESAGELFF,TGTGCCAGCAGCCGCAGTCCCTTAGCGGGAGAGAGTGCCGGGGAGCTGTTTTTT,many,TRBV11-2,TRBJ2-2,TRBD2
CASSPDRLGTGELFF,TGCGCCAGCAGCCCCGACAGGTTAGGCACCGGGGAGCTGTTTTTT,many,TRBV4-3,TRBJ2-2,NA
CASSEIRVYEQYF,TGTGCCAGCAGTGAAATCAGAGTCTACGAGCAGTACTTC,few,TRBV6-1,TRBJ2-7,NA
CASSQTGEETQYF,TGTGCCAGCAGCCAGACAGGGGAAGAGACCCAGTACTTC,many,TRBV4-2,TRBJ2-5,TRBD1
CASSQVGGRSYEQYF,TGCGCCAGCAGCCAAGTAGGCGGGAGATCCTACGAGCAGTACTTC,many,TRBV4-3,TRBJ2-7,TRBD2
CASSSGTLAGTYNEQFF,TGTGCCAGCAGCTCAGGAACCCTAGCGGGGACCTACAATGAGCAGTTCTTC,many,TRBV9,TRBJ2-1,TRBD2
CASSQDQGNEQFF,TGCGCCAGCAGCCAAGACCAGGGGAATGAGCAGTTCTTC,many,TRBV4-3,TRBJ2-1,NA
CASSLGGGVTKNIQYF,TGTGCCAGCAGCCTCGGGGGGGGCGTAACCAAAAACATTCAGTACTTC,many,TRBV11-2,TRBJ2-4,TRBD2
CASSYSQEPHLISSYEQYF,TGTGCCAGCAGTTACTCCCAGGAGCCTCATCTCATATCGTCCTACGAGCAGTACTTC,many,TRBV6-5,TRBJ2-7,NA
CASSQGDYGYTF,TGTGCCAGCAGCCAAGGCGACTATGGCTACACCTTC,few,TRBV3-1,TRBJ1-2,NA
CASSEWGSSYEQYF,TGTGCCAGCAGTGAATGGGGGAGCTCCTACGAGCAGTACTTC,many,TRBV25-1,TRBJ2-7,NA
CASSFQARISGANVLTF,TGTGCCAGCAGCTTTCAGGCACGGATCTCTGGGGCCAACGTCCTGACTTTC,many,TRBV5-5,TRBJ2-6,NA
CASSLELGRGTEAFF,TGCGCCAGCAGCTTGGAGTTAGGGAGAGGCACTGAAGCTTTCTTT,many,TRBV5-1,TRBJ1-1,NA
CASSYSIGETQYF,TGTGCCAGCAGTTACTCGATAGGAGAGACCCAGTACTTC,NA,TRBV6-5,TRBJ2-5,NA
CSVEQGVQETQYF,TGCAGCGTTGAGCAGGGGGTCCAAGAGACCCAGTACTTC,many,TRBV29-1,TRBJ2-5,TRBD1
CANRGGTEAFF,TGTGCCAATAGAGGGGGGACAGAAGCTTTCTTT,NA,TRBV12-3/TRBV12-4,TRBJ1-1,NA
CSAKGQGPGELFF,TGCAGCGCCAAAGGTCAGGGCCCCGGGGAGCTGTTTTTT,many,TRBV29-1,TRBJ2-2,NA
CASSLEAITDTQYF,TGCGCCAGCAGCTTGGAGGCAATCACAGATACGCAGTATTTT,NA,TRBV5-1,TRBJ2-3,NA
CASSYRGREQFF,TGTGCCAGCAGTTACCGGGGCCGAGAGCAGTTCTTC,many,TRBV6-2/TRBV6-3,TRBJ2-1,NA
CASSLIVRAGELFF,TGTGCCAGCAGTTTAATCGTTAGAGCCGGGGAGCTGTTTTTT,many,TRBV27,TRBJ2-2,NA
CASGLKETQYF,TGTGCTAGTGGGCTCAAAGAGACCCAGTACTTC,NA,TRBV12-5,TRBJ2-5,NA
CASSSGIGYGYTF,TGTGCCAGCAGTTCAGGGATAGGCTATGGCTACACCTTC,many,TRBV28,TRBJ1-2,NA
CSVVAGGPANEQFF,TGCAGCGTTGTTGCGGGAGGGCCGGCCAATGAGCAGTTCTTC,many,TRBV29-1,TRBJ2-1,TRBD2
CASSSTYSNQPQHF,TGTGCCAGCAGCTCGACATATAGCAATCAGCCCCAGCATTTT,few,TRBV5-6,TRBJ1-5,NA
CASSYGGGTYGYTF,TGTGCCAGCAGTTACGGGGGCGGAACCTATGGCTACACCTTC,NA,TRBV6-2/TRBV6-3,TRBJ1-2,NA
CASSWGGSNQPQHF,TGTGCCAGCAGCTGGGGGGGAAGCAATCAGCCCCAGCATTTT,many,TRBV7-6,TRBJ1-5,NA
CASSPLHAPDTQYF,TGTGCCAGCAGCCCCCTCCATGCCCCCGATACGCAGTATTTT,many,TRBV7-2,TRBJ2-3,NA
CASSPRGVLPSVDTEAFF,TGTGCCAGCTCACCACGGGGCGTCTTACCATCTGTAGACACTGAAGCTTTCTTT,many,TRBV18,TRBJ1-1,NA
CSATVLLNQPSVGRRTDTQYF,TGCAGTGCTACAGTCCTTCTAAACCAGCCTTCGGTCGGGAGACGGACAGATACGCAGTATTTT,many,TRBV20-1,TRBJ2-3,NA
CASSPGGHEQYF,TGTGCCAGCAGCCCCGGGGGGCACGAGCAGTACTTC,many,TRBV7-9,TRBJ2-7,NA
CASSLKSSYNEQFF,TGTGCCAGCAGCTTAAAGAGCTCCTACAATGAGCAGTTCTTC,few,TRBV7-9,TRBJ2-1,NA
CASSVIRQFYEQYF,TGTGCCAGCAGTGTCATCCGACAGTTCTACGAGCAGTACTTC,few,TRBV6-1,TRBJ2-7,NA